The T cell receptor beta chain under discussion was sequenced for a study of T cell clonotyping in hematopoietic cell transplantation (dated by TCRdb to the early 2020s). Context from the whole study: In the study, approximately 140 blood samples were gathered from approximately 33 consecutive transplant recipients and their related donors. Recruitment of patients ran from 2015 to early 2017, and follow-up continued until late 2020 or until death. Here is what the overall study found, with its caveats: Inverse Simpson Index values from donors and from recipients before transplant predicted broader TCR repertoire diversity after transplant. After transplant, TCR diversity in recipients dropped, and pathologically expanded clonotypes increased progressively from day 30 to day 180. Only a small fraction of recipient repertoires overlapped donor repertoires, with over 95% appearing de novo at the given depth. The sample size was limited, and because cells were not sorted, the contributions of CD4 and CD8 repertoires could not be separated.

Only one count was recorded for this clone. Its recognized antigen is unknown. Per-base qualities were not stored, and no clone one base away is much larger. Blood samples for TCR beta sequencing were provided by related transplant donors. Nuclei Lysis Solution was used to extract genomic DNA from fresh or cryopreserved unfractionated peripheral blood mononuclear cells. CDR1 and CDR2 were assigned from the germline V gene (reference sequence) as GTSNPN and SVGIG. The CDR3 starts with the cysteine, ends with the phenylalanine, and has 14 residues. Only CDR3 DNA is held: 42 bases, read in frame from base 1. The V end loses 7 bases and the J end loses 5 bases, and a stretch of 17 bases separates them. TCR beta CDR3 regions were amplified from genomic DNA with the immunoSEQ assay, a bias-controlled multiplex PCR using V- and J-specific primers. A second PCR step added a proprietary barcode and Illumina adapter sequences to the CDR3 amplicons. An Illumina MiSeq instrument was used to sequence the CDR3 libraries. In the original analysis: immunoSEQ Analyzer 3.0 was used for export and quality control, with R Bioconductor and Immunarch used for downstream analyses. Only productive rearrangements in the normalized downsampled data set went into calculating the repertoire metrics. Pathologically expanded clonotypes were defined as those larger than 5 templates in the normalized cohort. Repertoire diversity was measured with the Inverse Simpson Index. To capture all clonotypes, the CMV-specificity analyses were run on the non-normalized data set. The clones in this table, taken by TCRdb from immuneACCESS, are in-frame only. Not every clone is retained; where verified, under half of the shortfall comes from an unresolved V gene, and the cause of the rest is unknown. V and J calls and clone size are given by that table; D and trimming were obtained from the DNA. This sample gives approximately 17,000 clones in total; 75% to 90% of them show up just once. The top ten hold about 2.9% of the sample.

In this chain, TRBV30 is recombined with TRBJ1-4; 6 matching bases give a weak D call of TRBD1. This receptor was obtained from a man over 45 in good health. Some clones in this sample may be carry-over from other donors' samples. The sequencing input was peripheral blood mononuclear cells. The nucleotides are TGTGCCTTCAGGGGTCGGGGAGGGAATGAAAAACTGTTTTTT. Its coded protein is CAFRGRGGNEKLFF.